This T cell receptor beta chain is from a study of CD8 T cells in ankylosing spondylitis. General study results and limits: Within matched ankylosing spondylitis synovial fluid, disease-linked clones were reportedly significantly enriched. Seemingly characteristic of ankylosing spondylitis blood was a TCR beta motif consisting of several highly homologous variants. Disease-linked clones bore a CD8+ phenotype and were relatively rare in peripheral blood. Reactive arthritis synovial fluid and blood were previously reported to contain some motif variants.

Preparation of TCR beta libraries was done by quantitative 5'-RACE with molecular barcodes. TCRdb reprocessed the 5' RACE reads via MiXCR and lists one record per CDR3 protein. The sample has about 800,000 distinct CDR3 sequences; 12% are singletons. In the case of this clonotype: The antigen is unknown.

Deletions cut 6 bases from V and 8 bases from J, with 12 bases between. The CDR3 spans 12 residues. Germline CDR1 is MDHEN and CDR2 is SYDVKM. This clonotype was obtained from a male donor with ankylosing spondylitis. The sample taken for sequencing was blood, either unsorted or a sorted T cell fraction (not recorded which). The rearrangement joins TRBV28 to TRBJ2-3, with D hard to call. CDR3 region: CASSKTESTQYF. The CDR3 DNA follows: TGTGCCAGCAGCAAAACAGAGTCTACGCAGTATTTT.